The 3 T cell receptor beta chains listed next were all sequenced from one sample in a study of post-analysis software for immune sequencing data. Study-level results: In patients, TRBV5-6, TRBV5-1 and TRBV20-1 belonged to five or six TRBV segments found more frequently than in controls.

Unique-molecular-identifier-tagged TCR beta cDNA libraries were used. Each CDR3 protein is one row after TCRdb ran MiXCR on the PCR reads. The sample holds 750,000 to 950,000 distinct CDR3 sequences, 53% seen once. These receptors have no identified antigens. The sample taken for sequencing was blood. All receptors come from a girl under 18 with multiple sclerosis.

This clonotype was counted between two and nine times. The chain joins TRBV29-1 to TRBJ2-7; TRBD2 matches 9 bases. This CDR3 spans 14 amino acids. V lost 4 bases to trimming and J lost 3 bases; unmatched junction nucleotides: 7. Germline-derived CDR1 and CDR2 are SQVTM and ANQGSEA. Written as DNA, the CDR3 is TGCAGCGTTGCCCCGGGACTAGCAGACTACGAGCAGTACTTC. As protein: CSVAPGLADYEQYF.

The chain combines TRBV6-5 with TRBJ1-2, with TRBD1 matching over 7 bases. Germline CDR1 and CDR2: MNHEY and SVGAGI. The trim removed 0 bases at V and 6 bases at J, leaving 4 bases unmatched. This CDR3 comprises 14 residues. CDR3 in amino acids: CASSYSGRGDGYTF. The DNA for the CDR3 is TGTGCCAGCAGTTACTCCGGCAGGGGGGATGGCTACACCTTC.

V and J are TRBV3-1 and TRBJ1-2, with TRBD1 as a possible D gene (5 bases). The CDR3 contains 15 residues. Trimming took 4 bases from V and 2 from J, leaving 14 bases between them. Germline CDR1 reads LGHDT; CDR2 reads YNNKEL (reference sequence). The CDR3 DNA reads TGTGCCAGCAGCCGAGAGACAGATCTGAACTATGGCTACACCTTC. It is translated as CASSRETDLNYGYTF.